A single sample gave rise to the 21 T cell receptor beta chains below, sequenced in a study of T cells after yellow fever vaccination. In TCRdb, the 5' RACE reads were re-called with MiXCR into one record per CDR3 protein. The table has about 260,000 distinct CDR3 sequences, about 5.2% seen once. The starting material was CD4+ T cells sorted from PBMCs, obtained on the day of the yellow fever booster vaccination. The receptors shown here come from a man aged 18 to 35 who received the YFV17D yellow fever vaccine.

The V gene is TRBV7-9, the J gene TRBJ2-1, with TRBD2 identical over 14 bases. V shed 3 bases, J shed 10 bases, and the junction held 5 bases outside the gene matches. CDR3 length: 15 residues. Germline CDR1 reads SEHNR; CDR2 reads FQNEAQ (reference sequence). CDR3 amino acids: CASSLEGLAGGEQFF. DNA for the CDR3: TGTGCCAGCAGCTTGGAAGGACTAGCGGGGGGCGAGCAGTTCTTC.

This clonotype was seen only a few times. The chain employs TRBV7-3 and TRBJ2-1; no definite D call. V lost 3 bases and J 4 bases, leaving 7 bases between the germline ends. The CDR3 is 13 residues long. Germline-derived CDR1 and CDR2 are SGHTA and FQGTGA. The CDR3 nucleotides read TGTGCCAGCAGCTTCGGACCTTACAATGAGCAGTTCTTC. Translating it yields CASSFGPYNEQFF.

The chain has TRBV20-1 and TRBJ2-7, with D perhaps matching TRBD1 or TRBD2 (6 bases each). The germline gives CDR1 DFQATT, CDR2 SNEGSKA (reference sequence). V lost 0 bases and J lost 2, with 11 bases in between. This CDR3 contains 14 residues. The CDR3 region is CSARDPGATYEQYF. The CDR3, as DNA: TGCAGTGCTAGAGATCCGGGGGCAACCTACGAGCAGTACTTC.

This clonotype was counted a few times. The rearrangement links TRBV19 to TRBJ1-4; no reliable D call. The CDR3 covers 16 residues. V lost 10 bases and J 7 bases, leaving 25 bases between the germline ends. Germline-derived CDR1 and CDR2 are LNHDA and SQIVND (reference sequence). DNA of the CDR3: TGTGCCACCACTTTGGACGGCGGGCTAACACGTGAAAAACTGTTTTTT. Residues: CATTLDGGLTREKLFF. Complete variable domain (other parts from reference TRBV19 and TRBJ1-4): DGGITQSPKYLFRKEGQNVTLSCEQNLNHDAMYWYRQDPGQGLRLIYYSQIVNDFQKGDIAEGYSVSREKKESFPLTVTSAQKNPTAFYLCATTLDGGLTREKLFFGSGTQLSVL.

This clonotype was recorded at least ten times. This chain joins TRBV6-6 and TRBJ2-4, with D tentatively TRBD1 (6 bases). CDR1 and CDR2 from the germline V gene are MNHNY and SVGAGI (reference sequence). This CDR3 region has 16 residues. Trimming took 4 bases from V and 1 from J, leaving 14 bases between them. CDR3 sequence: CASSSLDSLAKNIQYF. The CDR3 DNA reads TGTGCCAGCAGTTCTTTGGACAGTCTTGCCAAAAACATTCAGTACTTC.

In this sample, this clonotype turned up many times. The V call is TRBV6-5, the J call TRBJ1-1; the match to TRBD1 covers 7 bases. The CDR3 is made up of 14 amino acids. Trimming cost V 6 bases and J 1 base; bases outside gene matches: 5. Per germline, CDR1 MNHEY and CDR2 SVGAGI. In DNA form, the CDR3 reads TGTGCCAGCAGACACGGGACAGAGAACACTGAAGCTTTCTTT. Amino acid sequence: CASRHGTENTEAFF.

In its sample, this clonotype was seen a few times. V gene TRBV4-1 combines with J gene TRBJ1-2; weak D call: TRBD1 (5 bases). Germline values: CDR1 MGHRA, CDR2 YSYEKL. Trimming took 1 base from V and 8 from J, leaving 17 bases between them. This CDR3 has 15 residues. CDR3 sequence reads: CASSQVGRGSKGYTF. The CDR3 DNA is TGCGCCAGCAGCCAAGTAGGTCGGGGCTCTAAGGGCTACACCTTC.

This clonotype showed up just a few times. V gene TRBV20-1 combines with J gene TRBJ1-2; D is undetermined. The V end was cut by 1 base, the J end by 8 bases, with 11 bases between. The CDR3 consists of 12 residues. CDR1 and CDR2 from the germline V gene are DFQATT and SNEGSKA (reference sequence). This chain's CDR3 is CSARAPLYGYTF. CDR3 in DNA: TGCAGTGCTAGAGCGCCGCTGTACGGCTACACCTTC.

The rearrangement uses TRBV25-1 and TRBJ1-6; TRBD1 matches at 10 bases. Germline V gene lookup returns CDR1 MGHDK and CDR2 SYGVNS. The CDR3 is 14 residues long. V lost 0 bases, J lost 14 bases, and 4 bases stayed unmatched. CDR3 DNA sequence: TGTGCCAGCAGTGAATACCGACAGGGGGCATCCCTCCACTTT. Translation: CASSEYRQGASLHF.

This clonotype was observed a handful of times. This rearrangement joins TRBV6-5 to TRBJ1-6; 8 bases map to TRBD1. Trimming at V came to 1 base and at J to 9 bases, leaving 5 bases not matched to a gene. This CDR3 is built from 15 residues. CDR1 is MNHEY, CDR2 SVGAGI, per germline. The DNA for the CDR3 is TGTGCCAGCAGTTACTACAGGGGGAAGGGTTCACCCCTCCACTTT. This codes for CASSYYRGKGSPLHF.

The chain joins TRBV2 to TRBJ1-6; D uncertain. V lost 5 bases and J lost 5, with 13 bases in between. The CDR3 spans 15 residues. CDR1 SNHLY and CDR2 FYNNEI come from the germline V gene. DNA for the CDR3: TGTGCCAGCAGTTTGGACCCCGGAGATAATTCACCCCTCCACTTT. It specifies CASSLDPGDNSPLHF.

This chain links TRBV3-1 with TRBJ2-1, with 13 bases matching TRBD2. With V trimmed by 0 bases and J by 12 bases, 8 bases remained unmatched. The CDR3 runs to 16 residues. Germline CDR1 is LGHDT and CDR2 is YNNKEL (reference sequence). In nucleotides, the CDR3 is TGTGCCAGCAGCCAAGATTGGGGACTAGCGGGATTTCGGCAGTTCTTC. Encoded protein: CASSQDWGLAGFRQFF.

In its sample, this clonotype was seen many times. The chain couples TRBV29-1 to TRBJ1-1, with D possibly matching TRBD1 (6 bases). This CDR3 comprises 14 residues. CDR1 SQVTM and CDR2 ANQGSEA come from the germline V gene. Trimming shortened V by 7 bases and J by 1 base, and 16 bases separated the two germline ends. The CDR3 nucleotides are TGCAGCGCAATAGGGGGACAACCGAACACTGAAGCTTTCTTT. Translation: CSAIGGQPNTEAFF.

This chain joins TRBV11-3 and TRBJ2-1; 13 bases align to TRBD2. This CDR3 spans 16 amino acids. Germline V gives CDR1 SGHNT, CDR2 YENEEA. J lost 0 bases, V lost 5 bases, and 1 base had no gene match. CDR3 sequence reads: CASSGLAGASYNEQFF. In DNA, the CDR3 is TGTGCCAGCAGCGGACTAGCGGGGGCCTCCTACAATGAGCAGTTCTTC.

This sequence joins TRBV29-1 and TRBJ1-2; TRBD1 aligns across 12 bases. This CDR3 region has 13 residues. The V and J ends lost 3 bases and 8 bases, in that order; junction bases with no gene match: 4. Per the germline V gene, CDR1 is SQVTM and CDR2 is ANQGSEA. CDR3 region: CSVDGTGGPGYTF. CDR3 DNA: TGCAGCGTTGATGGGACAGGGGGCCCCGGCTACACCTTC.

The chain has TRBV9 and TRBJ2-1; D is undetermined. In germline, CDR1 is SGDLS, CDR2 YYNGEE. With 2 bases removed from V and 5 bases from J, the gap between germline ends came to 8 bases. This CDR3 has 13 amino acids. The CDR3 reads CASSVGPNNEQFF. As DNA, the CDR3 is TGTGCCAGCAGCGTCGGACCGAACAATGAGCAGTTCTTC.

The chain couples TRBV7-9 to TRBJ1-2; D is perhaps TRBD1 (5 bases). The CDR3 loop spans 14 amino acids. Per the germline V gene, CDR1 is SEHNR and CDR2 is FQNEAQ (reference sequence). With 5 bases removed from V and 3 bases from J, the gap between germline ends came to 13 bases. The CDR3 DNA reads as TGTGCCAGCAGCCCGTCGACAGACTACTATGGCTACACCTTC. Its protein product is CASSPSTDYYGYTF. Combining the CDR3 with reference TRBV7-9 and TRBJ1-2 gives the whole variable domain DTGVSQNPRHKITKRGQNVTFRCDPISEHNRLYWYRQTLGQGPEFLTYFQNEAQLEKSRLLSDRFSAERPKGSFSTLEIQRTEQGDSAMYLCASSPSTDYYGYTFGSGTRLTVV.

This clonotype was counted many times. The junction and the germline gene differ at one end; a read error may be behind it. V is TRBV7-2 and J is TRBJ1-1, with D maybe TRBD1 (5 bases). The CDR3 is 12 amino acids. Germline assignment: CDR1 SGHTA and CDR2 FQGNSA. The CDR3 DNA reads as TGTGCCAGCAGTTGGGACGACCCGTCGATAATCTTT. Translated: CASSWDDPSIIF.

The rearrangement links TRBV6-6 to TRBJ2-7; perhaps TRBD1 as D (5 bases). The CDR3 loop spans 16 amino acids. Trimming left V 2 bases short and J 0 bases short, with 14 bases between. The germline V gene encodes CDR1 MNHNY and CDR2 SVGAGI (reference sequence). The CDR3 here is CASSYGKGPYSYEQYF. The CDR3 DNA sequence: TGTGCCAGCAGTTACGGGAAGGGGCCTTACTCCTACGAGCAGTACTTC.

This clonotype was seen a few times. The rearrangement joins TRBV3-1 to TRBJ2-7; D is undetermined. V lost 1 base and J 4 bases, leaving 5 bases between the germline ends. CDR3 length equals 12 residues. CDR1 is LGHDT and CDR2 is YNNKEL in the germline V gene (reference sequence). CDR3 sequence: CASSQVGYEQYF. DNA of the CDR3: TGTGCCAGCAGCCAAGTAGGATACGAGCAGTACTTC.

The sample holds a few counts of this clonotype. The chain carries TRBV7-2 and TRBJ1-1; TRBD1 matches 7 bases. V was pared by 4 bases and J by 4 bases, with 6 bases of the junction left unmatched. The CDR3 sequence is 14 residues long. CDR1 and CDR2 (germline): SGHTA, FQGNSA. The CDR3 spells CASSSQGFSTEAFF. In DNA form, the CDR3 reads TGTGCCAGCAGCTCACAGGGGTTTAGCACTGAAGCTTTCTTT.